The rows below give T cell receptor beta chains drawn from one sample of a study of response to subunit inactivated influenza vaccine. TCRdb passed the RT-PCR reads through MiXCR, listing each CDR3 protein once. The sample lists roughly 700,000 distinct CDR3 sequences; 15% to 19% were seen once. This specimen was PBMCs from blood, taken 11 to 12 days after vaccination. The receptors originated from a man between 45 and 60 years old who received an inactivated influenza vaccine. The CDR3 runs from the conserved cysteine through the conserved F or W. The order of the fields is clone size, V gene, D gene, J gene, CDR3 protein, CDR3 DNA. D genes are given only for firm matches. Rows may omit the clone size; those that give it use once, few, many or a size class.

>few|TRBV2|TRBD1|TRBJ2-7
CASSVGTGSTYEQYF
TGTGCCAGCAGTGTCGGGACAGGGTCGACCTACGAGCAGTACTTC
>few|TRBV7-2|NA|TRBJ2-7
CASGLRGAYEQYF
TGTGCCAGCGGCCTACGAGGGGCCTACGAGCAGTACTTC
>few|TRBV5-5|TRBD2|TRBJ2-1
CASSLVVTSKAYNEQFF
TGTGCCAGCAGCTTGGTAGTGACTAGCAAAGCCTACAATGAGCAGTTCTTC
>NA|TRBV10-3|TRBD1|TRBJ2-5
CAISDRVEETQYF
TGTGCCATCAGCGACAGGGTTGAGGAGACCCAGTACTTC
>NA|TRBV20-1|TRBD2|TRBJ2-1
CSPLPRLAGGYNEQFF
TGCAGTCCACTACCGAGATTAGCGGGGGGTTACAATGAGCAGTTCTTC
>NA|TRBV11-2|NA|TRBJ2-5
CASSLGQGNQETQYF
TGTGCCAGCAGCTTAGGGCAGGGGAATCAAGAGACCCAGTACTTC
>NA|TRBV20-1|NA|TRBJ1-6
CSASGGIESPLHF
TGCAGTGCTAGTGGGGGTATCGAATCACCCCTCCACTTT
>few|TRBV27|TRBD2|TRBJ2-3
CANDPGLAGDPSTDTQYF
TGTGCCAACGACCCGGGACTAGCGGGAGACCCTAGCACAGATACGCAGTATTTT
>few|TRBV12-3/TRBV12-4|NA|TRBJ2-7
CASTTGTDYEQYF
TGTGCCAGCACGACAGGGACTGATTACGAGCAGTACTTC
>NA|TRBV29-1|TRBD1|TRBJ2-6
CSVLDRIISGANVLTF
TGCAGCGTACTGGACAGGATCATCTCTGGGGCCAACGTCCTGACTTTC
>many|TRBV11-3|NA|TRBJ2-1
CASSLIATSYNEQFF
TGTGCCAGCAGCTTAATAGCGACCTCCTACAATGAGCAGTTCTTC
>few|TRBV30|TRBD2|TRBJ2-1
CAWSEGGVYNEQFF
TGTGCCTGGAGTGAGGGAGGGGTGTACAATGAGCAGTTCTTC
>NA|TRBV7-2|NA|TRBJ1-5
CASSFQALGPQHF
TGTGCCAGCAGCTTCCAGGCCCTTGGGCCCCAGCATTTT
>few|TRBV7-9|NA|TRBJ1-6
CASSSTSNSPLHF
TGTGCCAGCAGCTCGACAAGTAATTCACCCCTCCACTTT
>NA|TRBV7-9|TRBD1|TRBJ1-6
CASSSVRTGKGSPLHF
TGTGCCAGCAGCTCAGTAAGGACAGGGAAAGGTTCACCCCTCCACTTT
>few|TRBV20-1|TRBD2|TRBJ2-1
CSARPDLAASYNEQFF
TGCAGTGCTAGACCCGACCTAGCGGCCTCCTACAATGAGCAGTTCTTC
>NA|TRBV5-1|TRBD1|TRBJ2-1
CASSPRDRSYNEQFF
TGCGCCAGCAGCCCCCGGGACAGATCTTACAATGAGCAGTTCTTC
>few|TRBV30|NA|TRBJ2-7
CAWSPYSGTLGQYF
TGTGCCTGGAGTCCCTATTCCGGGACCTTGGGGCAGTACTTC
>NA|TRBV11-3|TRBD1|TRBJ2-3
CASSLLGQGSDTQYF
TGTGCCAGCAGCTTACTTGGACAGGGGAGCGATACGCAGTATTTT
>NA|TRBV27|TRBD1|TRBJ2-1
CASTPGTGTYNEQFF
TGTGCCAGCACCCCCGGGACAGGGACCTACAATGAGCAGTTCTTC
>NA|TRBV13|TRBD2|TRBJ2-6
CASSSGLAISRGANVLTF
TGTGCCAGCAGCTCGGGACTAGCCATTTCTCGTGGGGCCAACGTCCTGACTTTC
>NA|TRBV6-4|NA|TRBJ2-1
CASSPGTGMGGEQFF
TGTGCCAGCAGCCCCGGGACGGGCATGGGGGGTGAGCAGTTCTTC
>few|TRBV6-2/TRBV6-3|NA|TRBJ2-2
CASSNQGRQHAGELFF
TGTGCCAGCAGTAACCAGGGGAGGCAACACGCCGGGGAGCTGTTTTTT
>few|TRBV10-1|TRBD2|TRBJ2-1
CASSDRTSGAGDEQFF
TGCGCCAGCAGTGATCGGACTAGCGGGGCCGGGGATGAGCAGTTCTTC
>NA|TRBV10-3|NA|TRBJ1-3
CAIGPAGSSGNTIYF
TGTGCCATCGGCCCCGCTGGGAGCTCTGGAAACACCATATATTTT
>NA|TRBV5-1|NA|TRBJ2-1
CASSLASGEQFF
TGCGCCAGCAGCTTGGCAAGCGGGGAGCAGTTCTTC
>NA|TRBV28|NA|TRBJ2-1
CASSLAAPGEQFF
TGTGCCAGCAGTTTGGCAGCCCCCGGGGAGCAGTTCTTC
>few|TRBV7-9|NA|TRBJ2-2
CASSLDSEMTGELFF
TGTGCCAGCAGCCTGGACAGTGAGATGACCGGGGAGCTGTTTTTT
>NA|TRBV28|NA|TRBJ2-2
CASRSVGELFF
TGTGCCAGCAGGTCGGTCGGGGAGCTGTTTTTT
>NA|TRBV5-5|NA|TRBJ1-1
CASSLEGGVGEAFF
TGTGCCAGCAGCTTGGAGGGAGGCGTAGGTGAAGCTTTCTTT
>NA|TRBV6-1|NA|TRBJ2-2
CASSPKLRWNTGELFF
TGTGCCAGCAGCCCTAAGCTACGGTGGAACACCGGGGAGCTGTTTTTT
>many|TRBV12-3/TRBV12-4|NA|TRBJ2-1
CASSGQGGGNEQFF
TGTGCCAGCAGTGGACAGGGCGGGGGGAATGAGCAGTTCTTC
>NA|TRBV18|NA|TRBJ2-3
CASSPNSPGNWGTQYF
TGTGCCAGCTCACCAAATAGTCCCGGGAATTGGGGTACGCAGTATTTT
>few|TRBV14|TRBD2|TRBJ2-1
CASSPLASGIYNEQFF
TGTGCCAGCAGCCCCCTGGCTAGCGGGATATACAATGAGCAGTTCTTC
>NA|TRBV6-5|TRBD1|TRBJ2-7
CASSYSTAAGGHEQYF
TGTGCCAGCAGTTACTCGACGGCGGCAGGGGGCCACGAGCAGTACTTC
>few|TRBV6-2/TRBV6-3|NA|TRBJ1-5
CASSYSGGAGQPQHF
TGTGCCAGCAGTTACTCGGGGGGCGCGGGTCAGCCCCAGCATTTT
>few|TRBV5-1|NA|TRBJ1-5
CASSYIQGGSNQPQHF
TGCGCCAGCAGCTATATCCAGGGAGGTAGCAATCAGCCCCAGCATTTT
>NA|TRBV4-3|TRBD2|TRBJ2-3
CASSQESAGGTQYF
TGCGCCAGCAGCCAAGAATCCGCGGGAGGCACGCAGTATTTT
>NA|TRBV24-1|NA|TRBJ2-3
CATSDPPGLNRVTDTQYF
TGTGCCACCAGTGACCCACCAGGGCTTAACCGAGTGACAGATACGCAGTATTTT
>NA|TRBV20-1|NA|TRBJ2-2
CSARRSRGELFF
TGCAGTGCTAGAAGGAGTAGAGGGGAGCTGTTTTTT
>few|TRBV4-1|NA|TRBJ2-1
CASSQPLRTGLNEQFF
TGCGCCAGCAGCCAACCGCTCCGTACAGGGCTCAATGAGCAGTTCTTC
>many|TRBV25-1|NA|TRBJ1-4
CASSESSSGALFF
TGTGCCAGCAGTGAATCTAGCAGTGGAGCGCTGTTTTTT
>many|TRBV4-2|TRBD2|TRBJ2-1
CASSQDPSGRANNEQFF
TGTGCCAGCAGCCAAGATCCTAGCGGGAGGGCCAACAATGAGCAGTTCTTC
>NA|TRBV7-2|TRBD2|TRBJ2-1
CASSALGLAGGYNEQFF
TGTGCCAGCAGCGCGCTCGGACTAGCGGGGGGGTACAATGAGCAGTTCTTC
>many|TRBV29-1|NA|TRBJ2-7
CSVDGTSVYEQYF
TGCAGCGTGGACGGGACTTCAGTTTACGAGCAGTACTTC
>few|TRBV7-8|TRBD2|TRBJ2-1
CASSQDYRTSGGSYNEQFF
TGTGCCAGCAGCCAAGACTACAGGACTAGCGGGGGATCCTACAATGAGCAGTTCTTC